These T cell receptor beta chains were read from a single sample in a study of T cells in Graves' hyperthyroidism and ophthalmopathy. MiXCR, applied by TCRdb to the multiplex PCR reads, yields one record per CDR3 protein. The repertoire holds a few hundred thousand distinct CDR3 sequences, with 15% to 19% as singletons. The sequenced sample consisted of blood. These receptors were taken from a woman aged 30 to 39 with Graves' hyperthyroidism. Each CDR3 is given without its conserved first and last residue.

V gene,J gene,CDR3 protein
TRBV10-3,TRBJ1-6,AISESRAYNSPLH
TRBV3-1,TRBJ1-1,ASSQIPGQGAVGAF
TRBV2,TRBJ2-4,ASIHQGRAKNIQY
TRBV7-2,TRBJ2-2,ASSLELAGGMNTGELF
TRBV7-2,TRBJ1-6,ASSLAQGVNSPLH
TRBV10-1,TRBJ2-2,ASSAPGQGTGELF
TRBV29-1,TRBJ2-6,SVLRVPGANVLT
TRBV27,TRBJ2-1,ASSLAGAWNEQF
TRBV13,TRBJ2-7,ASSFGITYEQY
TRBV5-5,TRBJ2-1,ASTEAGVPYNEQF
TRBV7-9,TRBJ1-1,ASSLAHRGQGTEAF
TRBV2,TRBJ2-1,ASSEEAVPEQF
TRBV19,TRBJ1-5,ASSISASGGQPQH
TRBV12-3/TRBV12-4,TRBJ1-2,ASSLGDSGYT
TRBV7-3,TRBJ2-3,ASRPTGGATDTQY
TRBV28,TRBJ2-2,ASSFERYTGELF
TRBV7-9,TRBJ2-2,ASTKIAGTQNTGELF
TRBV28,TRBJ2-1,ASSGTSASSYNEQF
TRBV27,TRBJ1-1,ASSYGGQGPMNTEAF
TRBV30,TRBJ2-3,AWLRDPNLNTQY
TRBV12-5,TRBJ1-1,ASGFRSGAMNTEAF
TRBV5-8,TRBJ1-5,ASTPVTGLSNQPQH
TRBV7-2,TRBJ2-7,ASSLGDRESSEQY
TRBV18,TRBJ2-5,ASSPNPQQETQY
TRBV6-1,TRBJ2-7,ASSAPGRDREGYEQY
TRBV12-5,TRBJ1-1,ASGKQGDTEAF
TRBV20-1,TRBJ2-7,SARGPQIYEQY
TRBV5-6,TRBJ2-7,ASGTTGTSYYEQY
TRBV5-5,TRBJ2-1,ASSGWLAPPDNEQF
TRBV20-1,TRBJ1-6,SARVEGSSYNSPLH
TRBV24-1,TRBJ2-1,ATSGPGTINEQF
TRBV10-3,TRBJ2-1,AISVIGLADSYNEQF
TRBV20-1,TRBJ2-3,SARDTWRETADTQY
TRBV30,TRBJ2-3,AWSEWGGSTDTQY
TRBV27,TRBJ2-1,ASGGGDGNEQF
TRBV15,TRBJ2-1,ATSRVGPAEQF
TRBV20-1,TRBJ2-3,SVPGTDTQY
TRBV24-1,TRBJ2-7,ATSDLGTSGSYEQY
TRBV2,TRBJ2-3,ASSEESGRADTQY
TRBV19,TRBJ2-2,ASSTYTATGELF
TRBV4-3,TRBJ2-6,ASSQRTSGSGANVLT
TRBV20-1,TRBJ2-3,SAKRLAGTDTQY
TRBV4-1,TRBJ2-1,ASSQETGTSGSLRYNEQF
TRBV27,TRBJ1-6,ASSPDRGRTPLH